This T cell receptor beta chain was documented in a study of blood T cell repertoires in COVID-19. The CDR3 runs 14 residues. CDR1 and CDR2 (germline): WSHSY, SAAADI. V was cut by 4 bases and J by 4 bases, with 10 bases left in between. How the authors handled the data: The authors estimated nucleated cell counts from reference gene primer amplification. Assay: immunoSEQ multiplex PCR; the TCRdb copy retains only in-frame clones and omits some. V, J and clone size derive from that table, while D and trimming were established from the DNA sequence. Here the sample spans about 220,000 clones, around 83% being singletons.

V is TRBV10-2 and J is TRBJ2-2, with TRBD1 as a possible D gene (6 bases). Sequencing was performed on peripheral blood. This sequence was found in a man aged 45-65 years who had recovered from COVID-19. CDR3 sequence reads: CASSVQQGTGELFF. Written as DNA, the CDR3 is TGCGCCAGCAGTGTCCAACAGGGCACCGGGGAGCTGTTTTTT.